The sequence of this T cell receptor beta chain was determined in a study of beta chain features in type 1 diabetes. The study, taken as a whole, reports: Among all four CD4+ subsets, Type 1 diabetes patients had TCRB CDR3s that were moderately but significantly shorter.

Isolated RNA was reverse transcribed in full, so expressed TCRB transcripts were sequenced. Roughly 3.5 million reads per sample on average were obtained from naive, central memory and regulatory T cell samples. Sequenced by immunoSEQ multiplex PCR; TCRdb stores in-frame clones only, minus some. The data show hundreds of thousands of clones, around 15% seen once. V was pared by 3 bases and J by 3 bases, with 12 bases between. Looked up from germline, CDR1 is SGHRS and CDR2 is YFSETQ. This CDR3 spans 14 amino acids. This clone showed up just a few times. Its antigen is unknown. A single heparinised draw of about 120 mL on average was taken per donor. Cell sorting via CD45RO/CCR7/CD25/CD127/CD95/CD27 was performed to obtain CD4+ naive, central memory, regulatory and stem cell-like memory cells.

Sequencing was carried out using naive CD4+ T cells from blood. The V call is TRBV5-1, the J call TRBJ1-1; D possibly corresponds to TRBD1 (6 bases). This sequence was found in a man younger than 30 with type 1 diabetes. CDR3: CASSSDRKYTEAFF. The CDR3 coding sequence is TGCGCCAGCAGCTCAGACAGGAAGTACACTGAAGCTTTCTTT.